This is a list of T cell receptor beta chains from one sample in a study of technical replicates of blood from four donors. The protocol was immunoSEQ multiplex PCR, while the TCRdb copy is restricted to in-frame clones and leaves out a portion. The table lists approximately 89,000 clones, around 94% of them singletons. Sequences were obtained from T cells isolated from PBMCs. The receptors come from a human donor in good health. Each CDR3 is given with its conserved first and last residue. A D gene is named only where the DNA matches it firmly. The listing skips clone size in some rows; elsewhere it reads once, few, many or a size class.

v_call	j_call	d_call	clone_size	cdr3_nt	cdr3_aa
TRBV2	TRBJ2-2	NA	NA	TGTGCCAGCTCCCGGACAGCTTTGAACACCGGGGAGCTGTTTTTT	CASSRTALNTGELFF
TRBV6-1	TRBJ2-1	TRBD2	NA	TGTGCCAGCAGTGTCTCCCCGGGAGGGCCTAAGAATGAGCAGTTCTTC	CASSVSPGGPKNEQFF
TRBV19	TRBJ2-1	TRBD1	NA	TGTGCCAGTAGTTCAAGACAGGGCCCATCGTTAGAGCAGTTCTTC	CASSSRQGPSLEQFF
TRBV4-3	TRBJ2-3	NA	NA	TGCGCCAGCAGCCATGGTCGGGGCACAGATACGCAGTATTTT	CASSHGRGTDTQYF
TRBV5-1	TRBJ2-7	NA	NA	TGCGCCAGCAGCTTGCTTCAGGGTAGTAGTTACGAGCAGTACTTC	CASSLLQGSSYEQYF
TRBV4-1	TRBJ2-7	NA	NA	TGCGCCAGCAGCCAAGATCGGTTGCCTAGCGCCCACTACGAGCAGTACTTC	CASSQDRLPSAHYEQYF
TRBV5-4	TRBJ2-7	TRBD1	NA	TGTGCCAGCAGCCGGACAGGGAGCAGCTACGAGCAGTACTTC	CASSRTGSSYEQYF
TRBV7-2	TRBJ2-2	TRBD2	NA	TGTGCCAGCAGCTTAGCGGGAGGGTGGGAGAACACCGGGGAGCTGTTTTTT	CASSLAGGWENTGELFF
TRBV11-2	TRBJ2-5	TRBD2	NA	TGTGCCAGCAGCTTAAGCGGGGCAATCCAAGAGACCCAGTACTTC	CASSLSGAIQETQYF
TRBV30	TRBJ2-7	NA	NA	TGTGCCTGGGCCCTTGGGGCAGGCTACGAGCAGTACTTC	CAWALGAGYEQYF
TRBV19	TRBJ2-7	TRBD1	NA	TGTGCCAGTAGTTCCTCGGGACAGGGGTACGAGCAGTACTTC	CASSSSGQGYEQYF
TRBV5-1	TRBJ2-5	NA	NA	TGCGCCAGCAGCTTATCGTCCAGTCAAGAGACCCAGTACTTC	CASSLSSSQETQYF
TRBV5-1	TRBJ2-5	NA	NA	TGCGCCAGCAGCTTGGCCGGGCAGGGTCAAGAGACCCAGTACTTC	CASSLAGQGQETQYF
TRBV5-4	TRBJ1-1	TRBD1	once	TGTGCCAGCACCCGGGACAGCAACACTGAAGCTTTCTTT	CASTRDSNTEAFF
TRBV28	TRBJ2-7	NA	NA	TGTGCCAGCAGTTTACCTGGCAGGGGAACGACTAACGAGCAGTACTTC	CASSLPGRGTTNEQYF
TRBV25-1	TRBJ1-5	NA	NA	TGTGCCAGCAGTGAAGGCTCTCGGGCCCAGCATTTT	CASSEGSRAQHF